These T cell receptor beta chains were read from a single sample in a study of T-cell memory formation after mild COVID-19. In TCRdb, the 5' RACE reads were re-called with MiXCR into one record per CDR3 protein. This sample has a few hundred thousand distinct CDR3 sequences, with roughly a tenth found just once. The sample was PBMCs or a T cell subset sorted from them (not recorded which). These receptors were obtained from a young man who had mild COVID-19 (a few samples of this study predate the infection). Cell type and time point are not known. Both conserved end residues are part of each CDR3. Fields, in order: clone size, V gene, J gene, CDR3 length, D gene, CDR3 protein, CDR3 DNA. A D gene is named only where the DNA matches it firmly. A clone size is listed for some rows: how often the clone was seen (once, few, many), or a class if it is expanded.

>NA|TRBV28|TRBJ2-5|13|TRBD2
CASRRAGGETQYF
TGTGCCAGCAGACGAGCGGGGGGGGAGACCCAGTACTTC
>few|TRBV4-1|TRBJ2-3|16|TRBD1
CASSQVGRDRGDTQYF
TGCGCCAGCAGCCAAGTAGGGCGGGACAGGGGAGATACGCAGTATTTT
>many|TRBV6-5|TRBJ1-1|12|NA
CASRRENTEAFF
TGTGCCAGTCGAAGGGAAAACACTGAAGCTTTCTTT
>NA|TRBV24-1|TRBJ1-5|12|NA
CATSDGGRPQHF
TGTGCCACCAGTGATGGCGGTCGGCCCCAGCATTTT
>many|TRBV7-9|TRBJ2-3|13|TRBD2
CAGSGDHTDTQYF
TGTGCCGGTAGCGGGGATCACACAGATACGCAGTATTTT
>many|TRBV7-2|TRBJ2-7|14|NA
CASSRRLIEGEQYF
TGTGCCAGCAGCCGCCGACTCATTGAAGGCGAGCAGTACTTC
>many|TRBV12-3/TRBV12-4|TRBJ2-5|15|TRBD1
CASSPGTGSVKTQYF
TGTGCCAGCAGCCCCGGGACAGGGAGTGTCAAGACCCAGTACTTC
>NA|TRBV4-2|TRBJ1-4|16|NA
CASSQAAGGINEKLFF
TGTGCCAGCAGCCAAGCTGCGGGGGGGATTAATGAAAAACTGTTTTTT
>few|TRBV29-1|TRBJ2-7|13|NA
CSVKGIGFYEQYF
TGCAGCGTGAAAGGAATCGGATTCTACGAGCAGTACTTC
>NA|TRBV7-3|TRBJ1-2|13|NA
CASSTHHLGGYTF
TGTGCCAGCAGCACACACCACCTGGGTGGCTACACCTTC
>many|TRBV7-6|TRBJ2-5|18|TRBD2
CASSPRPGTSGSQETQYF
TGTGCCAGCAGCCCAAGACCCGGGACTAGCGGTTCTCAAGAGACCCAGTACTTC
>many|TRBV7-9|TRBJ2-3|14|NA
CASSTTAGADTQYF
TGTGCCAGCAGCACGACGGCGGGCGCAGATACGCAGTATTTT
>NA|TRBV5-8|TRBJ1-1|15|TRBD1
CASSLPGQGLEEAFF
TGTGCCAGCAGCCTTCCGGGACAGGGTCTAGAAGAAGCTTTCTTT
>NA|TRBV5-5|TRBJ1-6|17|TRBD1
CASSLAMGQGQHSPLHF
TGTGCCAGCAGCTTGGCCATGGGACAGGGACAGCATTCACCCCTCCACTTT
>NA|TRBV25-1|TRBJ1-2|14|NA
CASSEWWTEYGYTF
TGTGCCAGCAGTGAATGGTGGACCGAGTATGGCTACACCTTC
>few|TRBV6-2/TRBV6-3|TRBJ2-5|15|NA
CASSYSSQGEETQYF
TGTGCCAGCAGTTACTCTTCACAGGGAGAGGAGACCCAGTACTTC
>NA|TRBV5-1|TRBJ1-1|13|NA
CASNGQRNTEAFF
TGCGCCAGCAACGGACAGAGGAACACTGAAGCTTTCTTT
>NA|TRBV11-2|TRBJ1-1|13|NA
CASSLVSDTEAFF
TGTGCCAGCAGCTTAGTTTCTGACACTGAAGCTTTCTTT
>NA|TRBV24-1|TRBJ2-5|15|TRBD2
CATSDLSSGEETQYF
TGTGCCACCAGTGATTTGTCTAGCGGGGAAGAGACCCAGTACTTC
>NA|TRBV6-2/TRBV6-3|TRBJ1-5|13|NA
CASSYEAFQPQHF
TGTGCCAGCAGTTACGAAGCATTTCAGCCCCAGCATTTT
>many|TRBV4-1|TRBJ2-5|15|TRBD1
CASSQHGTGLETQYF
TGCGCCAGCAGCCAACACGGGACAGGTCTAGAGACCCAGTACTTC
>few|TRBV30|TRBJ2-2|15|NA
CAWSKLGLSAGELFF
TGTGCCTGGAGTAAACTGGGACTTTCGGCCGGGGAGCTGTTTTTT
>NA|TRBV3-2|TRBJ2-5|18|NA
CASSQEWSRDRGQETQYF
TGTGCCAGCAGCCAAGAATGGTCCCGGGACAGGGGGCAAGAGACCCAGTACTTC
>few|TRBV5-1|TRBJ1-1|14|NA
CASSWGHLNTEAFF
TGCGCCAGCAGCTGGGGACATCTGAACACTGAAGCTTTCTTT
>NA|TRBV2|TRBJ1-2|12|TRBD1
CASKDRIYGYTF
TGTGCCAGCAAGGACAGGATCTATGGCTACACCTTC
>few|TRBV7-9|TRBJ1-1|12|NA
CASSLARPTAFF
TGTGCCAGCAGCTTAGCGAGGCCAACAGCTTTCTTT
>few|TRBV14|TRBJ2-5|15|NA
CASSPPGATQETQYF
TGTGCCAGCAGCCCCCCGGGGGCAACCCAAGAGACCCAGTACTTC
>NA|TRBV4-3|TRBJ1-5|15|NA
CASSQDWYGDQPQHF
TGCGCCAGCAGCCAAGATTGGTACGGAGATCAGCCCCAGCATTTT
>NA|TRBV3-1|TRBJ2-5|14|TRBD2
CASRKRGQRRTQYF
TGTGCCAGCCGAAAGCGGGGGCAGAGGAGGACCCAGTACTTC
>NA|TRBV29-1|TRBJ2-7|11|NA
CSVSGRHEQYF
TGCAGCGTTTCAGGGCGTCACGAGCAGTACTTC
>few|TRBV15|TRBJ1-6|15|NA
CATSRGGPGNSPLHF
TGTGCCACCAGCAGAGGCGGGCCCGGTAATTCACCCCTCCACTTT
>few|TRBV24-1|TRBJ1-5|14|NA
CATSDHYSNQPQHF
TGTGCCACCAGTGACCACTATAGCAATCAGCCCCAGCATTTT
>NA|TRBV5-1|TRBJ2-1|11|NA
CASSVVNEQFF
TGCGCCAGCAGCGTTGTCAATGAGCAGTTCTTC
>few|TRBV5-1|TRBJ2-2|17|TRBD1
CASSLGYTSGGIGELFF
TGCGCCAGCAGCTTGGGCTACACCTCAGGGGGCATCGGGGAGCTGTTTTTT
>NA|TRBV19|TRBJ1-2|20|TRBD1
CASSIDARPGTGKTNYGYTF
TGTGCCAGTAGTATAGACGCAAGACCCGGGACAGGGAAGACTAACTATGGCTACACCTTC
>many|TRBV7-8|TRBJ2-1|16|TRBD2
CASSYGLAGGLGEQFF
TGTGCCAGCAGCTACGGACTAGCGGGGGGACTTGGTGAGCAGTTCTTC
>few|TRBV5-4|TRBJ2-5|16|TRBD2
CASSSRGSGGTETQYF
TGTGCCAGCAGCTCCCGGGGTAGCGGGGGGACAGAGACCCAGTACTTC
>few|TRBV6-5|TRBJ2-3|12|NA
CASGGPTDTQYF
TGTGCCAGCGGGGGGCCCACAGATACGCAGTATTTT
>NA|TRBV20-1|TRBJ1-2|12|TRBD1
CSASTGGWGYTF
TGCAGTGCTAGTACAGGGGGCTGGGGCTACACCTTC
>many|TRBV7-3|TRBJ1-6|14|TRBD1
CASSRTGGNSPLHF
TGTGCCAGCAGTCGGACAGGGGGGAATTCACCCCTCCACTTT
>few|TRBV5-4|TRBJ2-1|16|TRBD2
CASSLASGGPGNEQFF
TGTGCCAGCAGCTTGGCTAGCGGGGGGCCGGGTAATGAGCAGTTCTTC
>few|TRBV24-1|TRBJ1-5|15|NA
CATSDLGQIYQPQHF
TGTGCCACCAGTGATTTAGGACAGATCTATCAGCCCCAGCATTTT
>NA|TRBV7-9|TRBJ2-7|14|NA
CASSLEAVFDEQYF
TGTGCCAGCAGCTTAGAGGCAGTGTTCGACGAGCAGTACTTC
>few|TRBV6-6|TRBJ1-2|15|NA
CASSYSMSGETGYTF
TGTGCCAGCAGTTACTCGATGTCAGGGGAGACCGGCTACACCTTC
>NA|TRBV20-1|TRBJ1-2|16|TRBD1
CSAGPGQVGANYGYTF
TGCAGTGCTGGACCGGGACAGGTTGGAGCTAACTATGGCTACACCTTC
>NA|TRBV5-1|TRBJ2-1|17|TRBD1
CASSTTSGTGVYNEQFF
TGCGCCAGCAGCACTACTTCCGGGACAGGGGTTTACAATGAGCAGTTCTTC
>NA|TRBV24-1|TRBJ2-3|16|NA
CATSDLSGVGTDTQYF
TGTGCCACCAGTGATTTATCTGGGGTGGGCACAGATACGCAGTATTTT
>NA|TRBV6-2/TRBV6-3|TRBJ2-5|15|NA
CASSYAGQDQETQYF
TGTGCCAGCAGTTACGCCGGACAAGACCAAGAGACCCAGTACTTC
>NA|TRBV12-3/TRBV12-4|TRBJ1-5|14|NA
CASRPGQNNQPQHF
TGTGCCAGCAGACCAGGACAGAACAATCAGCCCCAGCATTTT
>many|TRBV7-9|TRBJ2-7|15|NA
CASSPYGGLLHEQYF
TGTGCCAGCAGCCCTTATGGGGGTTTGTTACACGAGCAGTACTTC
>many|TRBV5-1|TRBJ2-3|14|TRBD2
CASWGLGATDTQYF
TGCGCCAGCTGGGGACTAGGAGCCACAGATACGCAGTATTTT
>NA|TRBV5-5|TRBJ2-5|15|TRBD1
CASTADPGGGETQYF
TGTGCCAGCACCGCGGACCCAGGGGGTGGGGAGACCCAGTACTTC
>NA|TRBV7-2|TRBJ1-1|14|NA
CASSFGSPNTEAFF
TGTGCCAGCAGCTTTGGAAGCCCGAACACTGAAGCTTTCTTT
>few|TRBV27|TRBJ1-1|15|NA
CASSLGYVPITEAFF
TGTGCCAGCAGTTTAGGATATGTGCCTATCACTGAAGCTTTCTTT
>NA|TRBV30|TRBJ2-2|11|NA
CAWSGGGELFF
TGTGCCTGGAGCGGGGGCGGGGAGCTGTTTTTT